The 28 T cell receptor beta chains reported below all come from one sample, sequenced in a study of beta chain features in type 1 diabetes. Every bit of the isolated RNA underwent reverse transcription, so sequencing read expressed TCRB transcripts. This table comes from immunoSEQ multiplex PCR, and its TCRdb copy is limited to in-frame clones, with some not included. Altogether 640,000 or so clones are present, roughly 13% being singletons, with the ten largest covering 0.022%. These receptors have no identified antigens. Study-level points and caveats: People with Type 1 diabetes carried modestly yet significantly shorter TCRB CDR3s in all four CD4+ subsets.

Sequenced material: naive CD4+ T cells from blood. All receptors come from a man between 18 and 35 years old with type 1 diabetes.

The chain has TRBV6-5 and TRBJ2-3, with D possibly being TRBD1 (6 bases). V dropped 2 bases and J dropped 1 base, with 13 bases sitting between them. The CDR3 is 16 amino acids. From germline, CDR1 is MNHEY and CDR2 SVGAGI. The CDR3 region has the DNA TGTGCCAGCAGTTACGATGGGACATCGGGCACAGATACGCAGTATTTT. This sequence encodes CASSYDGTSGTDTQYF.

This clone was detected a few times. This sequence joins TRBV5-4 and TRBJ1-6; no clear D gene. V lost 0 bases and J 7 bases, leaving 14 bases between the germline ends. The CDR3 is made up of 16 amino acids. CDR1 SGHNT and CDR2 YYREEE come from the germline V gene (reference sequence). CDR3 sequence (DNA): TGTGCCAGCAGCTTGGATCTCTCTAGGGCCAATTCACCCCTCCACTTT. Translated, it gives CASSLDLSRANSPLHF.

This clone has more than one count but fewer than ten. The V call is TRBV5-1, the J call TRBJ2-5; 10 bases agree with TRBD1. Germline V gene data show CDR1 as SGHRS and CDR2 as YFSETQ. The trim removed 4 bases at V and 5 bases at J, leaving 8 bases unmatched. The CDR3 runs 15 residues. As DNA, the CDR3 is TGCGCCAGCAGCCTGACAGGGGGCTGGCAGGAGACCCAGTACTTC. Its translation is CASSLTGGWQETQYF.

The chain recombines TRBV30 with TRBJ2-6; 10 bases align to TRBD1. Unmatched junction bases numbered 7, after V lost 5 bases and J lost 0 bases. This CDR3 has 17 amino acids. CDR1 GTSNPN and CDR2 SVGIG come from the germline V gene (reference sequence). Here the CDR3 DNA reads TGTGCCTGGCGGACAGGGGGGGCTCCCTCTGGGGCCAACGTCCTGACTTTC. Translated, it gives CAWRTGGAPSGANVLTF.

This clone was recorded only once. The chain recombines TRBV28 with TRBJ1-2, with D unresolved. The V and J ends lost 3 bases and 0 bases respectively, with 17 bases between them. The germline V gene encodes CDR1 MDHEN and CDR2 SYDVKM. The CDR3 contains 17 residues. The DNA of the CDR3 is TGTGCCAGCAGTTTGGGCTCGGACGGAGCTGCTAACTATGGCTACACCTTC. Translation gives CASSLGSDGAANYGYTF.

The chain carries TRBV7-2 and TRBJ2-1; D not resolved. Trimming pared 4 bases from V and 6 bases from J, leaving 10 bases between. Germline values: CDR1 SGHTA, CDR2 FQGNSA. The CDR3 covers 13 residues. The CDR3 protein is CASSSPLVNEQFF. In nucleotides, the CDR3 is TGTGCCAGCAGCTCCCCTCTTGTCAATGAGCAGTTCTTC.

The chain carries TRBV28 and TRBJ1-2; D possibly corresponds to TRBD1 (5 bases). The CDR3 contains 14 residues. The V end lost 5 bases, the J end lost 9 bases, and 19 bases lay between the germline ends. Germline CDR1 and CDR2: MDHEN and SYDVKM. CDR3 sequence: CASSLGGTEMSYTF. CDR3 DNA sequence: TGTGCCAGCAGTCTGGGAGGGACTGAGATGAGCTACACCTTC.

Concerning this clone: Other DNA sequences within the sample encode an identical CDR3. For the CDR3, the DNA is TGTGCCAGCAGCGTAGGGGGTGGGAATACAGATACGCAGTATTTT. Translation gives CASSVGGGNTDTQYF. The V call is TRBV9, the J call TRBJ2-3; no reliable D call. V lost 0 bases and J lost 3, with 11 bases in between. Germline V gene data show CDR1 as SGDLS and CDR2 as YYNGEE. This CDR3 contains 15 residues.

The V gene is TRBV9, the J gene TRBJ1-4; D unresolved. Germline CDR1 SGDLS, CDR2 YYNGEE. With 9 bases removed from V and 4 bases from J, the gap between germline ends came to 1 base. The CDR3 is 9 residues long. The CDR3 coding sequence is TGTGCCATTAATGAAAAACTGTTTTTT. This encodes CAINEKLFF.

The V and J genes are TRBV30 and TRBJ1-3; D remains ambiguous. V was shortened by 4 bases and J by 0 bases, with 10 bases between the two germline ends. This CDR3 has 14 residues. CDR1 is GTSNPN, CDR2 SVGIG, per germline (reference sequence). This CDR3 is CAWNIGSSGNTIYF. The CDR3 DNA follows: TGTGCCTGGAACATAGGCTCCTCTGGAAACACCATATATTTT.

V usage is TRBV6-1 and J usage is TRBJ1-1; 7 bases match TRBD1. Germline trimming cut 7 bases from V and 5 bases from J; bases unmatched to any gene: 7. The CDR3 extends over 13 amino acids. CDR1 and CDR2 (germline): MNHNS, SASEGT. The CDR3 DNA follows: TGTGCCAGCATAGGGGGCGCGCGGACTGAAGCTTTCTTT. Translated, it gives CASIGGARTEAFF.

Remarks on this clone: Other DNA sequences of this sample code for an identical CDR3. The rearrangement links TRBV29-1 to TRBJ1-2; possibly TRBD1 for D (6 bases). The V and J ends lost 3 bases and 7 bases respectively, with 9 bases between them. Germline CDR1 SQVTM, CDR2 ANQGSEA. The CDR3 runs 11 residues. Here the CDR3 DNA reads TGCAGCGTTGACGAAGGGGGTGGCTACACCTTC. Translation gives CSVDEGGGYTF.

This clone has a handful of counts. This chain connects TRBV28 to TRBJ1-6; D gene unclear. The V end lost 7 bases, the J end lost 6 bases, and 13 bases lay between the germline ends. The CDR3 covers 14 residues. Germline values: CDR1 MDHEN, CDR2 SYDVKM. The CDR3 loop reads CASMADSGNSPLHF. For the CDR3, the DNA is TGTGCCAGCATGGCGGATAGCGGTAATTCACCCCTCCACTTT. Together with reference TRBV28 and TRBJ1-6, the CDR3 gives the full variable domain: DVKVTQSSRYLVKRTGEKVFLECVQDMDHENMFWYRQDPGLGLRLIYFSYDVKMKEKGDIPEGYSVSREKKERFSLILESASTNQTSMYLCASMADSGNSPLHFGNGTRLTVT.

In nucleotides, the CDR3 is TGTGCCACCGGACTCGGGACTAGCACAGAGACCCAGTACTTC. Residues: CATGLGTSTETQYF. The J gene is TRBJ2-5, the V gene TRBV15; 9 nucleotides align to TRBD2. The V and J ends lost 8 bases and 4 bases, in that order; junction bases with no gene match: 8. CDR3 length: 14 residues. Per the germline V gene, CDR1 is LNHNV and CDR2 is YYDKDF (reference sequence).

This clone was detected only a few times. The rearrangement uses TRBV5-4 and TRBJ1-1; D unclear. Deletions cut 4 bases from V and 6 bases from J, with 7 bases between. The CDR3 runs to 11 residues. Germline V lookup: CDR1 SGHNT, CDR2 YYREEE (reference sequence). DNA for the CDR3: TGTGCCAGCAGCCTCCAATCTGAAGCTTTCTTT. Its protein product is CASSLQSEAFF.

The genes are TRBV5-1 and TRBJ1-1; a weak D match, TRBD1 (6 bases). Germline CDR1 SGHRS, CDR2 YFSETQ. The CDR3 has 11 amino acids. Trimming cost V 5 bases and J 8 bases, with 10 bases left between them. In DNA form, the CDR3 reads TGCGCCAGCAGTTCTGACAGGGAAGCTTTCTTT. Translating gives CASSSDREAFF. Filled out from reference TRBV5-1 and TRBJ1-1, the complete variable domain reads KAGVTQTPRYLIKTRGQQVTLSCSPISGHRSVSWYQQTPGQGLQFLFEYFSETQRNKGNFPGRFSGRQFSNSRSEMNVSTLELGDSALYLCASSSDREAFFGQGTRLTVV.

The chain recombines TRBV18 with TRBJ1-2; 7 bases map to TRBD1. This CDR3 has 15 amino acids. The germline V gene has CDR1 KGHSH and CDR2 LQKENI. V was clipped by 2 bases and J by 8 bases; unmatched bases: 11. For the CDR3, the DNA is TGTGCCAGCTCACCAAGAGACAGGGAGCTTCGGGGCTACACCTTC. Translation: CASSPRDRELRGYTF.

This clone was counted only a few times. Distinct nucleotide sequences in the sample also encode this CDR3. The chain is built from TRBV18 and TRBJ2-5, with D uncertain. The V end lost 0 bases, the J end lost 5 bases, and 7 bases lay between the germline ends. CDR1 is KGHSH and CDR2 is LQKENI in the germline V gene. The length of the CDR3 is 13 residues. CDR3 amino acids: CASSPPGLETQYF. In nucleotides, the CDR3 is TGTGCCAGCTCACCACCGGGTTTGGAGACCCAGTACTTC.

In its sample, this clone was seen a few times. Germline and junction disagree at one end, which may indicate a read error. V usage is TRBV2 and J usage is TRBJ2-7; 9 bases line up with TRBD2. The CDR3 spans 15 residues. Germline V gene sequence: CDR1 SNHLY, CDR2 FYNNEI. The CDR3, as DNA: TGTGCAAGCAAGGTAGCGGGGGCCAATTCCTACGAGCAGTACTTC. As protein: CASKVAGANSYEQYF.

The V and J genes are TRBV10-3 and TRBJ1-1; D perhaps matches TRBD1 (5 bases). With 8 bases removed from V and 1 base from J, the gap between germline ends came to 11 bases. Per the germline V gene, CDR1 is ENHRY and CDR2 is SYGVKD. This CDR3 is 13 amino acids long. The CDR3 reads CAISTVGNTEAFF. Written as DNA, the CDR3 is TGTGCCATCTCGACAGTCGGGAACACTGAAGCTTTCTTT.

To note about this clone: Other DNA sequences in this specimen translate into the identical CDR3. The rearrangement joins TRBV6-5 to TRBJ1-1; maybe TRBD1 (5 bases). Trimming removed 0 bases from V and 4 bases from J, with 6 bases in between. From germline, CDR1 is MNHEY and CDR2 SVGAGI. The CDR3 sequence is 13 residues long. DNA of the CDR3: TGTGCCAGCAGTTACTCAGGGGCCACTGAAGCTTTCTTT. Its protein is CASSYSGATEAFF.

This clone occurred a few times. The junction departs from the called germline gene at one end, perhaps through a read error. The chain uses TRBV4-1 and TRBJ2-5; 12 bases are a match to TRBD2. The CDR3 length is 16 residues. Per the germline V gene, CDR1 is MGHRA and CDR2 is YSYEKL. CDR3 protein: CASSHLLAGGKETQYF. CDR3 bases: TGTGCCAGCAGCCACCTACTAGCGGGGGGAAAAGAGACCCAGTACTTC.

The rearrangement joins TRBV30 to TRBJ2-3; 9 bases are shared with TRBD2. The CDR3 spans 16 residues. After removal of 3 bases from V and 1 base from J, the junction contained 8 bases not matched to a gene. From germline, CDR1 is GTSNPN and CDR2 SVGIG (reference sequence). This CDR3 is CAWSPSGLARTDTQYF. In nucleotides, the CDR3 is TGTGCCTGGAGCCCATCTGGACTAGCGCGCACAGATACGCAGTATTTT.

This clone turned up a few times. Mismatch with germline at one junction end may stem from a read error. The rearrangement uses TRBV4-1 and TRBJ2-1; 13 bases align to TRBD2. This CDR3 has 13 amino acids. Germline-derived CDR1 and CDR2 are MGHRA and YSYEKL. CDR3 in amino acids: CASSHGLAGARVF. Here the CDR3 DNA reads TGCGCCAGCAGCCACGGACTAGCGGGGGCCCGGGTCTTC.

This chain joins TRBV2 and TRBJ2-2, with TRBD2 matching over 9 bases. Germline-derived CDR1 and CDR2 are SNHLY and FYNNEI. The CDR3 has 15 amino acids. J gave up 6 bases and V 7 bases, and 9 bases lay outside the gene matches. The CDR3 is CASIEGLAGPGELFF. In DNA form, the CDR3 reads TGTGCCAGCATCGAAGGCCTAGCGGGGCCCGGGGAGCTGTTTTTT. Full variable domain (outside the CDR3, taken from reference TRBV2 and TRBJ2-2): EPEVTQTPSHQVTQMGQEVILRCVPISNHLYFYWYRQILGQKVEFLVSFYNNEISEKSEIFDDQFSVERPDGSNFTLKIRSTKLEDSAMYFCASIEGLAGPGELFFGEGSRLTVL.

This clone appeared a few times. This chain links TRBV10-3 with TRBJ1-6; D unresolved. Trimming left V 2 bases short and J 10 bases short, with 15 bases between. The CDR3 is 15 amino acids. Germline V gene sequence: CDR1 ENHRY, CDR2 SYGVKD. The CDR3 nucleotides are TGTGCCATCAGTGAGAAGGGAGAGGAATACTCACCCCTCCACTTT. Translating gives CAISEKGEEYSPLHF.

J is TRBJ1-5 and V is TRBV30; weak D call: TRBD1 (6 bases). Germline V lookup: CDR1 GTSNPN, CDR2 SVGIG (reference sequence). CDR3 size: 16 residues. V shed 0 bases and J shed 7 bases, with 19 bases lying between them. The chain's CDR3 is CAWSVRRQAPGQPQHF. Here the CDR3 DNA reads TGTGCCTGGAGTGTACGGAGACAGGCTCCGGGGCAGCCCCAGCATTTT.

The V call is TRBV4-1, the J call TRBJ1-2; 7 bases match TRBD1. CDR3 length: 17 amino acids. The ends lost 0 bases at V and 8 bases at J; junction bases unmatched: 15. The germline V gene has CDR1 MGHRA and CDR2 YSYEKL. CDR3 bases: TGCGCCAGCAGCCAAGAGTTTGCTAGTAGACAGGGTTACGGCTACACCTTC. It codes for CASSQEFASRQGYGYTF.